This T cell receptor beta chain was sequenced in a study of radiotherapy plus CTLA-4 blockade in lung cancer. The repertoire was sequenced with immunoSEQ multiplex PCR; TCRdb's copy has only in-frame clones and lacks some. Among some 60,000 clones listed, 70% to 80% were seen once. In germline, CDR1 is SGHTA, CDR2 FQGNSA. The trim removed 5 bases at V and 4 bases at J, leaving 13 bases unmatched. The CDR3 covers 17 residues. The clonotype was recovered from a human donor with non-small cell lung cancer who had a complete response to radiotherapy plus ipilimumab. The chain couples TRBV7-2 to TRBJ2-3; 9 nucleotides line up with TRBD2. The sequenced sample was peripheral blood, obtained from a patient treated with radiotherapy plus ipilimumab. CDR3 residues: CASSEQRAGGSSDTQYF. In nucleotides, the CDR3 is TGTGCCAGCAGCGAACAGCGGGCGGGAGGGAGTTCAGATACGCAGTATTTT.